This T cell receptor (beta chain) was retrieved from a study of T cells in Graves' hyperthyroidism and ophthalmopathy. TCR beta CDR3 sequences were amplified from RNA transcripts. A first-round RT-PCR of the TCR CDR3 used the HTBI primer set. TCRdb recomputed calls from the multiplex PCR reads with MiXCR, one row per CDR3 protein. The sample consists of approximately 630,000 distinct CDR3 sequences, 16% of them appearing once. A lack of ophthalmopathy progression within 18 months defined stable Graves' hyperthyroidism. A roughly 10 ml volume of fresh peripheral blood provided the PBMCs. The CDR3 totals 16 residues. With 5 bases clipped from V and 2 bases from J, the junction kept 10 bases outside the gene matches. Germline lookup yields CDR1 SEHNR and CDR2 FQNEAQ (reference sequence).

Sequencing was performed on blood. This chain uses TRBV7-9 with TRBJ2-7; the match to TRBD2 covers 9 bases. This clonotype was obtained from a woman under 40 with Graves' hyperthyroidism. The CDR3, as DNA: TGTGCCAGCAGCCCAGGTGGGGGACTAGCCCCCTACGAGCAGTACTTC. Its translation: CASSPGGGLAPYEQYF.